The clone carrying this T cell receptor (beta chain) was seen at least ten times. Antigen unknown. 5'RACE with constant-segment primers yielded barcoded, UMI-tagged TCR alpha and TCR beta cDNA libraries. One entry per CDR3 protein, called by TCRdb with MiXCR from the 5' RACE reads. Counted here are about 200,000 distinct CDR3 sequences, around 9.5% occurring once; the ten biggest clones make up around 3.3%. CDR1 and CDR2 from the germline V gene are LGHNA and YNFKEQ. CDR3 size: 13 residues. Trimming removed 4 bases from V and 0 bases from J, with 1 base in between. This sample was taken from a study of T-cell memory formation after mild COVID-19. Regarding the study as a whole: CD4/CD8 balance held among clones contracting day 15 to 85, and later expanders leaned CD4+. The pre-infection memory compartment contained some responding clones, suggesting cross-reactive memory joined.

The gene calls are TRBV4-2 and TRBJ2-6; D is uncertain. The sequencing sample was made of PBMCs or a T cell subset sorted from them (not recorded which). The receptor was isolated from a man between 18 and 35 years old who had mild COVID-19 (a few samples of this study predate the infection). Cell type and time point are not known. For the CDR3, the DNA is TGTGCCAGCAGCCGCTCTGGGGCCAACGTCCTGACTTTC. Its protein is CASSRSGANVLTF.